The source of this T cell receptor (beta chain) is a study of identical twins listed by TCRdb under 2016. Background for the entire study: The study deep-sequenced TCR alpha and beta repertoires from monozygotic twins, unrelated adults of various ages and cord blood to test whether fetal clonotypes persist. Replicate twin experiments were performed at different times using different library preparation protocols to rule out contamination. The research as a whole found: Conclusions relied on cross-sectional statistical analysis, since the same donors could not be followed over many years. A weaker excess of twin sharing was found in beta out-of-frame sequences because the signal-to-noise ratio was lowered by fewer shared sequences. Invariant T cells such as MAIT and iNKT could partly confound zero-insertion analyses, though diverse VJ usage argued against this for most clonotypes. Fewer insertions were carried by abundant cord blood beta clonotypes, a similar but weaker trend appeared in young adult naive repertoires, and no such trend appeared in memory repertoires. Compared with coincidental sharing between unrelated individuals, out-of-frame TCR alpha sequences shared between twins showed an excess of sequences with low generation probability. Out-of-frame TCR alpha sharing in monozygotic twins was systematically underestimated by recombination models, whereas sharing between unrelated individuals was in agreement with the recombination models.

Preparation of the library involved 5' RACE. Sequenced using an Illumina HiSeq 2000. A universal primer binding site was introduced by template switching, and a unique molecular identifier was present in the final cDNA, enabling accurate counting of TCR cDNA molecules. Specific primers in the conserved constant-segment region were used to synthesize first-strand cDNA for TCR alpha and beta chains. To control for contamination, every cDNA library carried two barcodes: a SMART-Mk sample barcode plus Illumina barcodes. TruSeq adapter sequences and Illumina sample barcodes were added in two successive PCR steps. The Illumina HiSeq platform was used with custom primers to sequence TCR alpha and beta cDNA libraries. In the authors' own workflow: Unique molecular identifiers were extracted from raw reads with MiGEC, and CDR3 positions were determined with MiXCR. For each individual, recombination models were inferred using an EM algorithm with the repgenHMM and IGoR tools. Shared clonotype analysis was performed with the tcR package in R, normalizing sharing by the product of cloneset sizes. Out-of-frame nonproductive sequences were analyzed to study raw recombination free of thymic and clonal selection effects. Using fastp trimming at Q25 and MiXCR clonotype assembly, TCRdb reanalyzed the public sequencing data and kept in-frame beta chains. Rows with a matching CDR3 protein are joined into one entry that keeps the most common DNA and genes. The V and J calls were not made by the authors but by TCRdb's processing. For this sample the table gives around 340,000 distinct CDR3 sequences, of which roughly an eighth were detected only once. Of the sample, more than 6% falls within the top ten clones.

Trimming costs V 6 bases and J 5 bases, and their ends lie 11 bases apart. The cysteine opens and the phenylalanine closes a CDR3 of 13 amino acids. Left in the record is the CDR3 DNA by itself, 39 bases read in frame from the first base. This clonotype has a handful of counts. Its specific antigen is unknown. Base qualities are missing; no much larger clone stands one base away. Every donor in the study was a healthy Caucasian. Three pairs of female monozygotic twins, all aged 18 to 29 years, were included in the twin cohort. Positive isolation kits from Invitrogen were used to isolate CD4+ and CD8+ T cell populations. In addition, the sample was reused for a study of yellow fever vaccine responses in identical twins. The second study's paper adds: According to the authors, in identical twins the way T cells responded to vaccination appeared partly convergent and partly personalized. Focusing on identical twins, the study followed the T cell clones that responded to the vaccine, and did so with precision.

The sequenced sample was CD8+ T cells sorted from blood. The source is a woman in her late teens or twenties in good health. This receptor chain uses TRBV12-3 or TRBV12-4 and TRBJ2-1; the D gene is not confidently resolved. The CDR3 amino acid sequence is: CASSLYFNNEQFF. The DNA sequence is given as TGTGCCAGCAGCCTATACTTCAACAATGAGCAGTTCTTC.